The 22 T cell receptor beta chains given below trace back to one sample, sequenced in a study of control samples from healthy donors and cancer patients. Sequenced by immunoSEQ multiplex PCR; TCRdb stores in-frame clones only, minus some. The sample holds about 150,000 clones, over 85% seen once. The sequenced material came from blood. The receptors shown here come from a man aged 45-65 years in good health.

This clone appeared a few times. V and J are TRBV30 and TRBJ2-1; TRBD2 matches at 7 bases. The CDR3 sequence is 14 residues long. With V trimmed by 2 bases and J by 7 bases, 8 bases remained unmatched. Germline CDR1 GTSNPN, CDR2 SVGIG (reference sequence). In nucleotides, the CDR3 is TGTGCCTGGAGTCCGGGGACTAACCGAAATGAGCAGTTCTTC. This sequence encodes CAWSPGTNRNEQFF.

A single count supports this clone. The CDR3 nucleotides read TGTGCCAGCTCTCACGGGAATTCGGTTGAGCAGTTCTTC. It specifies CASSHGNSVEQFF. V gene TRBV18 combines with J gene TRBJ2-1; tentative D call: TRBD2 (5 bases). The CDR3 loop spans 13 amino acids. The V and J ends lost 6 bases and 9 bases respectively, with 15 bases between them. Per germline, CDR1 KGHSH and CDR2 LQKENI.

The rearrangement links TRBV7-2 to TRBJ1-2; no firm D call. CDR1 is SGHTA and CDR2 is FQGNSA in the germline V gene. This CDR3 is 14 amino acids long. V shed 0 bases and J shed 2 bases, with 7 bases lying between them. Written as DNA, the CDR3 is TGTGCCAGCAGCTTAGCAGGGTACAACTATGGCTACACCTTC. Its translation is CASSLAGYNYGYTF.

The chain carries TRBV6-6 and TRBJ2-5, with TRBD1 matching 7 bases. V was clipped by 8 bases and J by 4 bases; unmatched bases: 7. This CDR3 contains 13 residues. Germline CDR1 is MNHNY and CDR2 is SVGAGI (reference sequence). CDR3 sequence (DNA): TGTGCCAGCGGGATCGACAGGGCAGAGACCCAGTACTTC. Its translation is CASGIDRAETQYF.

The chain combines TRBV28 with TRBJ1-4; the match to TRBD1 covers 9 bases. Per germline, CDR1 MDHEN and CDR2 SYDVKM. This CDR3 region has 15 residues. The V gene end was trimmed by 3 bases and the J gene end by 8 bases; junction bases not matched to a gene: 7. CDR3 sequence reads: CASSLPGQGGEKLFF. The CDR3 DNA reads TGTGCCAGCAGTTTGCCGGGACAGGGTGGCGAAAAACTGTTTTTT.

This clone has only one observation. V is TRBV28 and J is TRBJ1-2; 9 nucleotides agree with TRBD1. Germline trimming cut 11 bases from V and 1 base from J; bases unmatched to any gene: 17. The CDR3 loop spans 17 amino acids. The germline CDR1 and CDR2 sequences are MDHEN and SYDVKM. CDR3 sequence reads: CASTGQGRGEFNYGYTF. The CDR3 coding sequence is TGTGCCTCGACGGGACAGGGACGTGGGGAATTTAACTATGGCTACACCTTC.

V and J are TRBV2 and TRBJ2-1; D might be TRBD1 or TRBD2, each matching 6 bases. CDR1 is SNHLY, CDR2 FYNNEI, per germline. This CDR3 is built from 16 residues. V was trimmed by 7 bases and J by 4 bases, leaving 20 bases between them. CDR3: CASTLRGTAGYNEQFF. As DNA, the CDR3 is TGTGCCAGCACTCTAAGGGGGACGGCGGGGTACAATGAGCAGTTCTTC.

V gene TRBV27 combines with J gene TRBJ2-5, with TRBD2 identical over 10 bases. Germline-derived CDR1 and CDR2 are MNHEY and SMNVEV (reference sequence). The length of the CDR3 is 16 residues. With 5 bases clipped from V and 0 bases from J, the junction kept 6 bases outside the gene matches. The CDR3 sequence is CASSRVTSGYQETQYF. The CDR3 coding sequence is TGTGCCAGCAGTCGAGTGACTAGCGGGTACCAAGAGACCCAGTACTTC.

This rearrangement joins TRBV7-8 to TRBJ2-1; 8 bases are a match to TRBD2. Per the germline V gene, CDR1 is SGHVS and CDR2 is FQNEAQ. After removal of 5 bases from V and 12 bases from J, the junction contained 6 bases not matched to a gene. This CDR3 is 12 amino acids long. DNA for the CDR3: TGTGCCAGCAGCCCGAGCGGGAGCCGGCAGTTCTTC. Translated: CASSPSGSRQFF.

Comments on this clone: This specimen includes other DNA sequences encoding the same CDR3. This chain links TRBV5-1 with TRBJ1-3; D is ambiguous. The germline CDR1 and CDR2 sequences are SGHRS and YFSETQ. V lost 0 bases and J lost 0, with 4 bases in between. The CDR3 runs to 14 residues. The CDR3 here is CASSLDYSGNTIYF. CDR3 DNA: TGCGCCAGCAGCTTGGATTACTCTGGAAACACCATATATTTT.

This CDR3 is CASSEAGAGGAEAFF. The CDR3 DNA reads TGTGCCAGCAGTGAAGCTGGGGCAGGGGGGGCTGAAGCTTTCTTT. This chain links TRBV2 with TRBJ1-1; 7 positions match TRBD1. There are 15 residues in the CDR3. The germline V gene has CDR1 SNHLY and CDR2 FYNNEI. Germline trimming cut 0 bases from V and 6 bases from J; bases unmatched to any gene: 7.

V usage is TRBV7-9 and J usage is TRBJ1-1; D unclear. The V gene's germline CDR1 is SEHNR and CDR2 FQNEAQ (reference sequence). With 2 bases removed from V and 2 bases from J, the gap between germline ends came to 15 bases. CDR3 length: 16 amino acids. The CDR3 is CASSLTLTGLNTEAFF. CDR3 in DNA: TGTGCCAGCAGCTTAACCCTGACGGGCTTAAACACTGAAGCTTTCTTT.

The chain couples TRBV27 to TRBJ2-6; tentative D call: TRBD2 (6 bases). The CDR3 sequence is 18 residues long. The germline V gene has CDR1 MNHEY and CDR2 SMNVEV (reference sequence). Between the trimmed V and J ends, which lost 2 bases and 1 base, there was a span of 15 bases. In nucleotides, the CDR3 is TGTGCCAGCAGTTTAAGGCGGGAAGGAGTTTCTGGGGCCAACGTCCTGACTTTC. Translation: CASSLRREGVSGANVLTF.

This clone occurred once. The rearrangement joins TRBV29-1 to TRBJ1-1, with unresolved D. CDR1 is SQVTM and CDR2 is ANQGSEA in the germline V gene. V was clipped by 4 bases and J by 3 bases, with 6 bases between them. The CDR3 runs to 11 residues. The CDR3 coding sequence is TGCAGCGTTGGGTGGGACACTGAAGCTTTCTTT. This encodes CSVGWDTEAFF.

V gene TRBV18 combines with J gene TRBJ1-1, with TRBD1 matching 10 bases. The CDR3 loop spans 14 amino acids. Trimming took 4 bases from V and 6 from J; bases not matched to a gene: 5. Germline V gives CDR1 KGHSH, CDR2 LQKENI. The CDR3 DNA sequence: TGTGCCAGCTCACACGGACAGGGGGGGGCTGAAGCTTTCTTT. Translating it yields CASSHGQGGAEAFF.

V usage is TRBV6-2 or TRBV6-3 and J usage is TRBJ1-5, with D perhaps matching TRBD1 (5 bases). Germline V CDR1 and CDR2: MNHEY, SVGEGT. Between the trimmed V and J ends, which lost 5 bases and 5 bases, there was a span of 16 bases. The CDR3 consists of 15 residues. CDR3 in amino acids: CASSKRRGGDQPQHF. The CDR3 coding sequence is TGTGCCAGCAGTAAAAGGCGGGGGGGAGATCAGCCCCAGCATTTT.

The rearrangement links TRBV12-1 to TRBJ2-7; TRBD1, the table's D call, was not compared with the DNA. TRBV12-1 is a documented pseudogene. The CDR3 has 18 residues. CDR3 in DNA: TGTGCCAGCAGCCCAAGGGACAGAATACAAGAAGAGTCTAACGAGCAGTACTTC. This sequence encodes CASSPRDRIQEESNEQYF.

J is TRBJ2-7 and V is TRBV9; 11 bases agree with TRBD2. With 0 bases clipped from V and 6 bases from J, the junction kept 5 bases outside the gene matches. The CDR3 length is 15 residues. Looked up from germline, CDR1 is SGDLS and CDR2 is YYNGEE. Here the CDR3 reads CASSVVGTSGSEQYF. The CDR3 DNA reads TGTGCCAGCAGCGTAGTAGGGACTAGCGGATCCGAGCAGTACTTC.

With respect to this clone: Other DNA sequences in this specimen translate into the identical CDR3. The J gene is TRBJ2-3, the V gene TRBV27; D not certain. CDR1 and CDR2 (germline): MNHEY, SMNVEV (reference sequence). This CDR3 has 12 amino acids. V was cut by 5 bases and J by 3 bases, with 6 bases left in between. The chain's CDR3 is CASSPSTDTQYF. In DNA form, the CDR3 reads TGTGCCAGCAGTCCCTCTACAGATACGCAGTATTTT.

This chain uses TRBV28 with TRBJ1-3, with D maybe TRBD1 (5 bases). This CDR3 region has 13 residues. Germline-derived CDR1 and CDR2 are MDHEN and SYDVKM. With 5 bases removed from V and 3 bases from J, the gap between germline ends came to 8 bases. CDR3 region: CASSTGDGNTIYF. The DNA for the CDR3 is TGTGCCAGCAGTACAGGCGATGGAAACACCATATATTTT.

In nucleotides, the CDR3 is TGTGCCAGCAGTCCCTCTGCCGGGACTAGTGAAGCTTTCTTT. It is translated as CASSPSAGTSEAFF. This sequence joins TRBV28 and TRBJ1-1; D possibly corresponds to TRBD1 (5 bases). The V gene lost 5 bases and the J gene lost 7 bases, with 17 bases spanning the gap. The CDR3 covers 14 residues. Looked up from germline, CDR1 is MDHEN and CDR2 is SYDVKM.

DNA for the CDR3: TGTGCCAGTAGTCCCCAGAGGGTCTCTGGGGCCAACGTCCTGACTTTC. It encodes CASSPQRVSGANVLTF. This sequence joins TRBV19 and TRBJ2-6; D is possibly TRBD2 (5 bases). Trimming left V 5 bases short and J 0 bases short, with 11 bases between. The germline V gene encodes CDR1 LNHDA and CDR2 SQIVND (reference sequence). There are 16 residues in the CDR3. The variable domain in full, completed from reference TRBV19 and TRBJ2-6, reads DGGITQSPKYLFRKEGQNVTLSCEQNLNHDAMYWYRQDPGQGLRLIYYSQIVNDFQKGDIAEGYSVSREKKESFPLTVTSAQKNPTAFYLCASSPQRVSGANVLTFGAGSRLTVL.